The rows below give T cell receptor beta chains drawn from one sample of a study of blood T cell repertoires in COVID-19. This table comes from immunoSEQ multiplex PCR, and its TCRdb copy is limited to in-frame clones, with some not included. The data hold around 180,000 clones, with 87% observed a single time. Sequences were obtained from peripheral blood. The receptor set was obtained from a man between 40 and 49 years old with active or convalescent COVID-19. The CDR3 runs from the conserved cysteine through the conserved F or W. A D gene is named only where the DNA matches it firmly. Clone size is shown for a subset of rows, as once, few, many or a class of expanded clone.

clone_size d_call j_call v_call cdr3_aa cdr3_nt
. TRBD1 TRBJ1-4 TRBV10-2 CASSGTGAGGEKLFF TGCGCCAGCAGCGGAACAGGGGCTGGAGGGGAAAAACTGTTTTTT
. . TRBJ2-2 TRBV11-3 CASSPAGTNTGELFF TGTGCCAGCAGCCCAGCTGGGACTAACACCGGGGAGCTGTTTTTT
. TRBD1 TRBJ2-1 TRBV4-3 CASSLIPGQLNEQFF TGCGCCAGCAGCCTAATACCGGGACAGTTGAATGAGCAGTTCTTC
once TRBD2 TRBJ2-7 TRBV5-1 CASSLQPGSGGLRTYEQYF TGCGCCAGCAGCTTACAACCCGGGAGCGGGGGGCTGAGAACCTACGAGCAGTACTTC
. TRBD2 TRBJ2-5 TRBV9 CASSVGRYGEGTQYF TGTGCCAGCAGCGTTGGACGATATGGGGAGGGGACCCAGTACTTC
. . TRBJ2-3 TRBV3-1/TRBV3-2 CASSHDQTGGDGDTQYF TGTGCCAGCAGCCATGATCAGACGGGGGGCGATGGAGATACGCAGTATTTT
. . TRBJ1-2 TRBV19 CASTMGQPTDYGYTF TGTGCCAGTACTATGGGCCAGCCCACCGACTATGGCTACACCTTC
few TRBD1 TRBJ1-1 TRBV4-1 CASSRDRVEAFF TGCGCCAGCAGCCGGGACAGGGTTGAAGCTTTCTTT
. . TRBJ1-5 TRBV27 CASSSRARGSHAGNQPQHF TGTGCCAGCAGTTCCCGGGCCCGAGGGTCTCATGCGGGCAATCAGCCCCAGCATTTT
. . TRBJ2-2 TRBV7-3 CASSSQGGGTGELFF TGTGCCAGCAGCTCCCAAGGGGGGGGCACCGGGGAGCTGTTTTTT
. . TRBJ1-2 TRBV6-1 CASSEDPLNYGYTF TGTGCCAGCAGTGAAGATCCTCTTAACTATGGCTACACCTTC
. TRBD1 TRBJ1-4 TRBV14 CASSQFAGGSTNEKLFF TGTGCCAGCAGCCAATTCGCAGGGGGCTCGACTAATGAAAAACTGTTTTTT
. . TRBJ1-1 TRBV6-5 CASSGRGEAFF TGTGCCAGCAGCGGTCGGGGTGAAGCTTTCTTT
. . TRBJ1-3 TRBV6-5 CAVTPLQGSGNTIYF TGTGCCGTTACCCCTCTCCAGGGCTCTGGAAACACCATATATTTT
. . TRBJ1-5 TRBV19 CASSIHGSNQPQHF TGTGCCAGTAGTATCCACGGTAGCAATCAGCCCCAGCATTTT
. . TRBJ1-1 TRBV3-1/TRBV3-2 CASSQESWNTEAFF TGTGCCAGCAGCCAAGAAAGCTGGAACACTGAAGCTTTCTTT
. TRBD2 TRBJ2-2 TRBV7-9 CASRISGASTGELFF TGTGCCAGCAGGATAAGCGGGGCCTCCACCGGGGAGCTGTTTTTT
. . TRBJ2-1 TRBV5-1 CASFFSSNEQFF TGCGCCAGCTTTTTTAGTAGCAATGAGCAGTTCTTC
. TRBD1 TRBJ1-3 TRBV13 CASSTRRQGAVTGNTIYF TGTGCCAGCAGCACACGGCGACAGGGGGCAGTAACTGGAAACACCATATATTTT
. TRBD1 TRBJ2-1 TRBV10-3 CAISARRDRGTNEQFF TGTGCCATCAGTGCTCGTCGGGACAGGGGAACTAATGAGCAGTTCTTC
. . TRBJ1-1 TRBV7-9 CASRQKQGNTEAFF TGTGCCAGCAGACAAAAACAGGGGAACACTGAAGCTTTCTTT
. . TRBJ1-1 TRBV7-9 CASSLNEGNTEAFF TGTGCCAGCAGCTTAAATGAGGGGAACACTGAAGCTTTCTTT
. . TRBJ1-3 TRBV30 CAWSGKGTAAVDTIYF TGTGCCTGGAGTGGAAAGGGGACTGCCGCGGTGGACACCATATATTTT
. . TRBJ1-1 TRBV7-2 CASSLSPGDSEAFF TGTGCCAGCAGCTTATCCCCGGGAGACAGTGAAGCTTTCTTT
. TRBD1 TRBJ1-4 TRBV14 CASSLGQGRNEKLFF TGTGCCAGCAGCCTCGGACAGGGTAGAAATGAAAAACTGTTTTTT
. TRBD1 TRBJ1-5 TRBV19 CASRLRGLQPQHF TGTGCCAGTAGGCTAAGGGGGCTTCAGCCCCAGCATTTT
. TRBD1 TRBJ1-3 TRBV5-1 CASSPGQGGNTIYF TGCGCCAGCAGCCCGGGACAGGGAGGAAACACCATATATTTT
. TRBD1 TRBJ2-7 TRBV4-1 CASSLRQGPYEQYF TGCGCCAGCAGCCTTAGACAGGGTCCCTACGAGCAGTACTTC
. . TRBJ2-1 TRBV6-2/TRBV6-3 CASSSPWGGGANNEQFF TGTGCCAGCAGTTCTCCTTGGGGAGGGGGGGCGAACAATGAGCAGTTCTTC
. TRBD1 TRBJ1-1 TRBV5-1 CASRWAGGKNTEAFF TGCGCCAGCAGGTGGGCAGGGGGGAAGAACACTGAAGCTTTCTTT
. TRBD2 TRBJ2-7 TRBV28 CASTGVISGGFEQYF TGTGCCAGCACCGGAGTGATTAGCGGGGGGTTTGAGCAGTACTTC
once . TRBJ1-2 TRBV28 CASSLFQGMNYGYTF TGTGCCAGCAGTTTATTCCAGGGGATGAACTATGGCTACACCTTC
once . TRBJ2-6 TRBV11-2 CASSPRAGVFSGANVLTF TGTGCCAGCAGCCCCCGGGCAGGGGTGTTCTCTGGGGCCAACGTCCTGACTTTC
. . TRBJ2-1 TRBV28 CASSLREEQFF TGTGCCAGCAGTTTACGGGAGGAGCAGTTCTTC
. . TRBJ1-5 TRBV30 CAGGQGGQPQHF TGTGCCGGGGGTCAGGGCGGCCAGCCCCAGCATTTT
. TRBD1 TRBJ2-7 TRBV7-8 CASSSSRTGSHEQYF TGTGCCAGCAGCTCGAGCCGGACAGGGTCGCACGAGCAGTACTTC
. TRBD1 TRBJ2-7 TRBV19 CASSIDHRDRGLYEQYF TGTGCCAGTAGTATAGACCACCGGGACAGGGGGCTCTACGAGCAGTACTTC
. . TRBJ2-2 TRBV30 CAWSVRGPPLNTGELFF TGTGCCTGGAGTGTACGAGGGCCCCCGTTGAACACCGGGGAGCTGTTTTTT
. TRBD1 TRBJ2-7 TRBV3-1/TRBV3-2 CASSQRGQGAEEQYF TGTGCCAGCAGCCAGAGGGGACAGGGGGCGGAAGAGCAGTACTTC
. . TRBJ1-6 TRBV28 CASSLYGSSYNSPLHF TGTGCCAGCAGTTTATACGGGAGCTCCTATAATTCACCCCTCCACTTT
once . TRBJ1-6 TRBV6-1 CASSEVPGAYNSPLHF TGTGCCAGCAGTGAGGTCCCAGGGGCCTATAATTCACCCCTCCACTTT
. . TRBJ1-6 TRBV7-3 CASSPGQNSPLHF TGTGCCAGCAGCCCTGGACAGAATTCACCCCTCCACTTT
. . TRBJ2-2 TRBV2 CASTVGLNTGELFF TGTGCCAGCACCGTAGGACTTAACACCGGGGAGCTGTTTTTT
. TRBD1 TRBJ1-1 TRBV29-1 CSVGQGAPTEAFF TGCAGCGTTGGGCAGGGGGCGCCCACTGAAGCTTTCTTT
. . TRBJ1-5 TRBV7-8 CASSFGRGDQPQHF TGTGCCAGCAGCTTTGGCCGGGGTGATCAGCCCCAGCATTTT
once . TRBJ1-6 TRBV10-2 CASSDGRVGSPLHF TGCGCCAGCAGTGACGGCAGGGTTGGTTCACCCCTCCACTTT
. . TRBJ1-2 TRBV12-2 CASRLGSDGGYGYTF TGTGCAAGTCGCTTAGGGTCGGACGGGGGTTATGGCTACACCTTC
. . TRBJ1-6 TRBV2 CASSESHPSPLHF TGTGCCAGCAGTGAATCACACCCCTCACCCCTCCACTTT
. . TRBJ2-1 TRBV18 CASSPPGRSSYNEQFF TGTGCCAGCTCACCACCCGGCCGGAGCTCCTACAATGAGCAGTTCTTC
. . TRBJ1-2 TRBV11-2 CASSPFNGGNYGYTF TGTGCCAGCAGCCCGTTTAATGGGGGCAACTATGGCTACACCTTC
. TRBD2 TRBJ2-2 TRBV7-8 CASSWVAGENTGELFF TGTGCCAGCAGCTGGGTGGCGGGGGAGAACACCGGGGAGCTGTTTTTT
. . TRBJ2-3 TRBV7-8 CASSLAGGPPGDTQYF TGTGCCAGCAGCTTAGCGGGGGGGCCTCCTGGAGATACGCAGTATTTT
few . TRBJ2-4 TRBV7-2 CASSPQTGEMGTKNIQYF TGTGCCAGCAGCCCTCAAACCGGGGAAATGGGAACCAAAAACATTCAGTACTTC
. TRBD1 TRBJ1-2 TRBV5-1 CASSLQGQDPRYTF TGCGCCAGCAGCTTGCAGGGACAGGATCCTCGCTACACCTTC
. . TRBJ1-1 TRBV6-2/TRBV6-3 CASSYYTGLIRGDTEAFF TGTGCCAGCAGTTACTATACAGGTCTCATACGTGGGGACACTGAAGCTTTCTTT
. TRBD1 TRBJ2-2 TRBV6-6 CASSRGGTGGSVGELFF TGTGCCAGCAGTCGGGGGGGGACAGGGGGCTCCGTCGGGGAGCTGTTTTTT
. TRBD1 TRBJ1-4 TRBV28 CASSPLGQGAPSEKLFF TGTGCCAGCAGCCCTCTCGGACAGGGGGCGCCGAGTGAAAAACTGTTTTTT